This record concerns one T cell receptor beta chain sequence. These data are taken from a study of blood T cell repertoires in COVID-19. The CDR3 is made up of 15 amino acids. CDR1 is MNHNY, CDR2 SVGAGI, per germline (reference sequence). V was clipped by 3 bases and J by 3 bases; unmatched bases: 4. Original processing notes: Amplifying reference gene primers gave estimates of nucleated cell counts. Repertoires were generated with immunoSEQ multiplex PCR, while TCRdb's copy carries only in-frame clones and drops some. That table is the source of V, J and clone size, and D and trimming were worked out from the DNA. This sample has approximately 260,000 clones, with roughly 88% found just once.

The sample was peripheral blood. V usage is TRBV6-6 and J usage is TRBJ1-1, with 10 bases identical to TRBD1. This receptor was obtained from a woman in her seventies with COVID-19, enrolled during active disease. CDR3 amino acids: CASSYRQGADTEAFF. The CDR3 coding sequence is TGTGCCAGCAGTTATCGACAGGGGGCAGACACTGAAGCTTTCTTT.